A selection of T cell receptor beta chains follows, all from one sample in a study of PD-1 blockade in mismatch repair-deficient tumors. Measured with immunoSEQ multiplex PCR; TCRdb has only the in-frame clones, and not every one. The sample carries tens of thousands of clones, over 70% recorded once. This specimen consisted of peripheral blood, obtained 12 weeks after starting pembrolizumab. The receptors originated from an adult with mismatch repair-deficient cancer. CDR3s include the opening cysteine and the closing phenylalanine or tryptophan. A D gene is named only where the DNA matches it firmly. Clone size appears in some rows only: once, few, many, or a class for an expanded clone.

V	length	J	size	D	CDR3	DNA
TRBV7-3	15	TRBJ2-2	few	TRBD2	CASSLAAGVPGELFF	TGTGCCAGCAGCTTAGCAGCGGGAGTTCCCGGGGAGCTGTTTTTT
TRBV6-6	15	TRBJ1-5	.	TRBD1	CASSSTGQVRQPQHF	TGTGCCAGCAGTTCAACCGGACAGGTGAGGCAGCCCCAGCATTTT
TRBV5-1	16	TRBJ1-3	.	.	CASSLDGPTRGNTIYF	TGCGCCAGCAGCTTGGACGGACCGACACGAGGAAACACCATATATTTT
TRBV2	15	TRBJ2-2	.	TRBD2	CASIRLAANTGELFF	TGTGCCAGCATACGGCTAGCGGCGAACACCGGGGAGCTGTTTTTT
TRBV18	15	TRBJ1-3	.	.	CASSLGSVSGNTIYF	TGTGCCAGCTCACTGGGCAGTGTCTCTGGAAACACCATATATTTT
TRBV2	15	TRBJ2-5	.	.	CASEERPREKETQYF	TGTGCCAGCGAAGAGAGACCGAGAGAGAAGGAGACCCAGTACTTC
TRBV27	13	TRBJ1-1	.	.	CASISQGNTEAFF	TGTGCCAGCATCTCACAGGGAAACACTGAAGCTTTCTTT
TRBV2	14	TRBJ1-5	few	.	CASSDWRIDQPQHF	TGTGCCAGCAGTGACTGGCGAATTGATCAGCCCCAGCATTTT
TRBV9	13	TRBJ1-2	.	.	CASSVDSVRGYTF	.
TRBV5-4	15	TRBJ2-7	.	TRBD1	CASSLGSGGTYEQYF	TGTGCCAGCAGCTTGGGTTCAGGGGGCACCTACGAGCAGTACTTC
TRBV13	13	TRBJ1-2	few	TRBD1	CASSLGQGYGYTF	TGTGCCAGCAGCCTAGGACAGGGTTATGGCTACACCTTC
TRBV5-4	13	TRBJ1-4	.	TRBD1	CASRGQTNEKLFF	TGTGCCAGCAGGGGACAGACTAATGAAAAACTGTTTTTT
TRBV5-1	16	TRBJ2-1	once	.	CASSLTRGGSYNEQFF	TGCGCCAGCAGCTTGACCAGGGGAGGCTCCTACAATGAGCAGTTCTTC
TRBV2	11	TRBJ2-7	.	.	CASTRFDEQYF	TGTGCCAGCACTAGATTCGACGAGCAGTACTTC
TRBV10-2	13	TRBJ2-7	.	TRBD2	CASKRGSNYEQYF	TGCGCCAGCAAGCGGGGCTCAAACTACGAGCAGTACTTC
TRBV21-1	16	TRBJ2-1	.	.	CASSSRRVTGGNEQFF	TGTGCCAGCAGCTCCCGGAGGGTCACTGGTGGGAATGAGCAGTTCTTC
TRBV11-2	18	TRBJ2-3	.	TRBD1	CASSLEVRGQGPTDTQYF	TGTGCCAGCAGCTTAGAGGTTCGAGGACAGGGGCCCACAGATACGCAGTATTTT
TRBV2	11	TRBJ1-1	once	.	CASSTQTEAFF	TGTGCCAGCAGCACTCAGACTGAAGCTTTCTTT
TRBV2	16	TRBJ1-2	.	TRBD1	CASRRGTGTGGFGYTF	TGTGCCAGCAGGAGGGGGACCGGGACAGGGGGCTTTGGCTACACCTTC
TRBV30	14	TRBJ1-1	.	.	CAWKTGTAYTEAFF	TGTGCCTGGAAAACCGGGACGGCCTACACTGAAGCTTTCTTT
TRBV6-4	14	TRBJ2-1	.	.	CASSVTGASDEQFF	TGTGCCAGCAGTGTTACGGGAGCGAGTGATGAGCAGTTCTTC
TRBV6-5	15	TRBJ1-5	few	TRBD1	CASSPDRGGNQPQHF	TGTGCCAGCAGTCCCGACAGGGGCGGCAATCAGCCCCAGCATTTT
TRBV19	15	TRBJ1-5	.	TRBD1	CASSIVGQGYQPQHF	TGTGCCAGTAGTATAGTGGGACAGGGATATCAGCCCCAGCATTTT
TRBV18	16	TRBJ2-1	.	.	CASSPRLVVGGDEQFF	TGTGCCAGCTCTCCCAGGTTGGTCGTCGGAGGAGATGAGCAGTTCTTC
TRBV30	16	TRBJ2-1	few	TRBD1	CAWKYLGQDPYNEQFF	TGTGCCTGGAAATATTTAGGACAGGACCCCTACAATGAGCAGTTCTTC
TRBV11-1	16	TRBJ2-3	once	.	CASSPGLRLGTDTQYF	TGTGCCAGCAGCCCCGGGCTCAGACTGGGCACAGATACGCAGTATTTT
TRBV19	15	TRBJ1-5	.	TRBD1	CASSGRGREGQPQHF	TGTGCCAGTAGTGGCAGGGGGCGCGAAGGTCAGCCCCAGCATTTT
TRBV19	15	TRBJ1-3	.	.	CASSKQGVSGNTIYF	TGTGCCAGTAGCAAACAGGGCGTCTCTGGAAACACCATATATTTT
TRBV10-2	13	TRBJ2-1	once	TRBD2	CATSSGPNNEQFF	TGCGCCACCTCTAGCGGACCTAACAATGAGCAGTTCTTC
TRBV5-1	14	TRBJ2-1	.	.	CASSLVQGRGEQFF	TGCGCCAGCAGCTTGGTACAGGGACGGGGTGAGCAGTTCTTC
TRBV5-6	15	TRBJ2-7	.	TRBD2	CASSVFRTGGREQYF	TGTGCCAGCAGCGTGTTTAGGACGGGGGGAAGGGAGCAGTATTTC
TRBV14	12	TRBJ1-2	few	.	CASSQQGYGYTF	TGTGCCAGCAGCCAACAGGGCTATGGCTACACCTTC
TRBV10-1	14	TRBJ1-1	.	.	CASSESKVNTEAFF	TGCGCCAGCAGTGAGAGTAAGGTGAACACTGAAGCTTTCTTT
TRBV19	14	TRBJ2-2	.	TRBD2	CASSWAGGSGELFF	TGTGCCAGTAGTTGGGCGGGAGGATCCGGGGAGCTGTTTTTT
TRBV5-1	15	TRBJ2-7	few	.	CASSLSVGGSYEQYF	TGCGCCAGCAGCTTGTCGGTAGGGGGATCCTACGAGCAGTACTTC
TRBV27	16	TRBJ2-1	.	TRBD1	CASSLLSGQGSNEQFF	TGTGCCAGCAGTTTATTGTCGGGACAGGGCAGCAATGAGCAGTTCTTC
TRBV7-6	15	TRBJ2-5	.	TRBD1	CASSLVTGGAETQYF	TGTGCCAGCAGCTTAGTTACAGGGGGCGCGGAGACCCAGTACTTC
TRBV6-6	15	TRBJ2-5	.	TRBD2	CASRKVAGDQETQYF	TGTGCCAGCAGGAAGGTAGCGGGAGACCAAGAGACCCAGTACTTC
TRBV29-1	15	TRBJ1-1	once	.	CSVSMGPAGDTEAFF	TGCAGCGTTTCGATGGGACCGGCGGGAGATACTGAAGCTTTCTTT
TRBV2	15	TRBJ2-7	.	.	CASSENPGLVYEQYF	TGTGCCAGCAGTGAGAACCCGGGACTTGTCTACGAGCAGTACTTC
TRBV6-1	17	TRBJ2-2	.	TRBD2	CASSELGLAGTAGELFF	TGTGCCAGCAGTGAATTGGGGTTAGCGGGAACGGCCGGGGAGCTGTTTTTT
TRBV6-5	16	TRBJ1-1	.	.	CASSYSIGTQNTEAFF	TGTGCCAGCAGTTACTCGATCGGGACTCAGAACACTGAAGCTTTCTTT
TRBV7-9	14	TRBJ1-1	.	.	CASSLLGSGTEAFF	TGTGCCAGCAGCTTACTAGGCTCGGGGACTGAAGCTTTCTTT
TRBV4-3	14	TRBJ2-7	.	.	CASSIRRESDEQYF	TGCGCCAGCAGCATACGGAGGGAGTCCGACGAGCAGTACTTC
TRBV19	12	TRBJ1-5	.	.	CASSDGVAPQHF	TGTGCCAGTAGTGATGGGGTAGCGCCCCAGCATTTT